The next 13 T cell receptor beta chains were all read from a single sample in a study of human T cells and chemical hapten exposure. The time point: pre-sensitization, week 0. The treatment was: therapeutic diphenylcyclopropenone sensitization with weekly scalp DPC. Via MiXCR, TCRdb re-called the RACE reads, giving one row per CDR3 protein. The sample comprises 350,000 to 400,000 distinct CDR3 sequences, 4% to 6% of which are singletons, and 2.5% to 3% rests with the top ten. Specimen: whole blood, collected in connection with sensitization to the hapten diphenylcyclopropenone (DPC). The source is a woman aged 45-59 years with alopecia areata. Some clones in this sample may be carry-over from other donors' samples.

This clonotype was picked up many times. The rearrangement joins TRBV12-3 or TRBV12-4 to TRBJ2-7; TRBD1 matches at 7 bases. Trimming at V came to 6 bases and at J to 3 bases, leaving 8 bases not matched to a gene. This CDR3 contains 14 residues. The CDR3 DNA reads TGTGCCAGCAGCCCCGGACAGGCGAGCTACGAGCAGTACTTC. It translates to CASSPGQASYEQYF.

This chain links TRBV25-1 with TRBJ1-2; 10 positions match TRBD1. Germline CDR1 and CDR2: MGHDK and SYGVNS. J lost 3 bases, V lost 10 bases, and 5 bases had no gene match. This CDR3 region has 13 residues. DNA of the CDR3: TGTGCCACTATGGGGACAGGGGACTATGGCTACACCTTC. It yields the protein CATMGTGDYGYTF.

This clonotype was detected many times. The genes are TRBV6-2 or TRBV6-3 and TRBJ1-5; D remains ambiguous. Germline V gene lookup returns CDR1 MNHEY and CDR2 SVGEGT. Between the trimmed V and J ends, which lost 7 bases and 4 bases, there was a span of 14 bases. The CDR3 spans 14 residues. The CDR3 coding sequence is TGTGCCAGCAAAATGGTGGAGGTGAATCAGCCCCAGCATTTT. Amino acids: CASKMVEVNQPQHF.

This clonotype was seen at least ten times. The genes are TRBV14 and TRBJ1-1, with D unresolved. V lost 4 bases to trimming and J lost 4 bases, with 13 bases between them. The CDR3 is 14 amino acids. Germline V gene sequence: CDR1 SGHDN, CDR2 FVKESK. Written as DNA, the CDR3 is TGTGCCAGCAGCCCACGACGTGCTGGCACTGAAGCTTTCTTT. Amino acid sequence: CASSPRRAGTEAFF.

This clonotype occurred many times. The V gene is TRBV2, the J gene TRBJ2-2; perhaps TRBD2 as D (6 bases). Between the trimmed V and J ends, which lost 7 bases and 3 bases, there was a span of 12 bases. Germline CDR1 SNHLY, CDR2 FYNNEI. This CDR3 is 14 amino acids long. Written as DNA, the CDR3 is TGTGCCAGCACCCGGGGGAGAGACACCGGGGAGCTGTTTTTT. Protein sequence: CASTRGRDTGELFF.

In this sample, this clonotype turned up a few times. The chain links TRBV14 to TRBJ2-3; 8 bases map to TRBD1. J was trimmed by 4 bases and V by 2 bases; bases with no gene match: 5. The CDR3 covers 15 residues. Germline V CDR1 and CDR2: SGHDN, FVKESK. The CDR3 reads CASSQWTGTADTQYF. As DNA, the CDR3 is TGTGCCAGCAGCCAATGGACAGGGACGGCAGATACGCAGTATTTT.

This clonotype was counted a few times. This chain uses TRBV18 with TRBJ2-7; the D gene is possibly TRBD1 (5 bases). Trimming shortened V by 6 bases and J by 2 bases, and 14 bases separated the two germline ends. CDR1 is KGHSH and CDR2 is LQKENI in the germline V gene. This CDR3 is built from 14 residues. For the CDR3, the DNA is TGTGCCAGCTCGCGGCGTGACAGCGCCTACGAGCAGTACTTC. As protein: CASSRRDSAYEQYF.

This clonotype has a count of ten or more. The V gene is TRBV10-3, the J gene TRBJ2-4; D remains ambiguous. The germline V gene encodes CDR1 ENHRY and CDR2 SYGVKD. V shed 6 bases and J shed 3 bases, with 6 bases lying between them. This CDR3 spans 12 amino acids. The DNA for the CDR3 is TGTGCCATCAGCCCGGACAAAAACATTCAGTACTTC. This sequence encodes CAISPDKNIQYF.

The rearrangement joins TRBV9 to TRBJ2-1; 7 bases align to TRBD2. Germline V gene data show CDR1 as SGDLS and CDR2 as YYNGEE. After removal of 3 bases from V and 12 bases from J, the junction contained 15 bases not matched to a gene. The CDR3 is 15 amino acids. The CDR3 spells CASSGTSDLTRGQFF. CDR3 in DNA: TGTGCCAGCAGCGGTACTAGCGATCTTACCAGAGGGCAGTTCTTC. The full variable domain, in which reference TRBV9 and TRBJ2-1 provide the parts outside the CDR3, is DSGVTQTPKHLITATGQRVTLRCSPRSGDLSVYWYQQSLDQGLQFLIQYYNGEERAKGNILERFSAQQFPDLHSELNLSSLELGDSALYFCASSGTSDLTRGQFFGPGTRLTVL.

This clonotype occurred many times. The chain combines TRBV6-2 or TRBV6-3 with TRBJ2-6; D is uncertain. The germline V gene encodes CDR1 MNHEY and CDR2 SVGEGT. Trimming took off 2 bases at V and 1 base at J, with 15 bases between the two ends. This CDR3 is 18 amino acids long. The CDR3 DNA follows: TGTGCCAGCAGTTACAGACCTACCGTAGGGTCTGGGGCCAACGTCCTGACTTTC. This encodes CASSYRPTVGSGANVLTF.

This clonotype was recorded at least ten times. The chain employs TRBV4-2 and TRBJ2-7, with 12 nucleotides matching TRBD2. CDR1 is LGHNA, CDR2 YNFKEQ, per germline. V lost 2 bases, J lost 7 bases, and 6 bases stayed unmatched. This CDR3 is built from 15 residues. The CDR3 DNA is TGTGCCAGCAGCCAAAGGACTAGCGGGGAAGGAGAGCAGTACTTC. This translates into CASSQRTSGEGEQYF.

The chain has TRBV7-8 and TRBJ1-1; TRBD1 aligns across 8 bases. The V gene's germline CDR1 is SGHVS and CDR2 FQNEAQ. The CDR3 loop spans 15 amino acids. Losses at the gene ends were 5 bases for V and 5 bases for J; bases not matched to a gene: 10. The CDR3 DNA sequence: TGTGCCAGCAGCATCCGGACAGGGCGGAAGACTGAAGCTTTCTTT. Translating gives CASSIRTGRKTEAFF.

The CDR3 DNA sequence: TGTGCCAGCAGTGACTCGGGAGCGACGCAGTATTTT. It codes for CASSDSGATQYF. The rearrangement joins TRBV2 to TRBJ2-3, with D perhaps TRBD2 (6 bases). The CDR3 runs to 12 residues. The ends were cut back, 3 bases at V and 9 bases at J, with 10 bases in the middle. Germline lookup yields CDR1 SNHLY and CDR2 FYNNEI.